The rows below give T cell receptor beta chains drawn from one sample of a study of OX40 agonist ivuxolimab in advanced cancers. Generated by immunoSEQ multiplex PCR, the TCRdb table keeps only in-frame clones and is missing some. In the table there are around 100,000 clones, more than 85% of which are singletons. The source was CD4+ or CD8+ T cells sorted from blood, collected in a trial of the OX40 agonist ivuxolimab. The receptors shown here come from an adult with an advanced solid tumor such as melanoma, head and neck, liver or kidney cancer. CDR3s include the opening cysteine and the closing phenylalanine or tryptophan. D genes are given only for firm matches. Size values are once, few and many counts, or a class for expanded clones, and some rows have none.

>NA|NA|TRBV18|TRBJ1-3
CASSPILTGEGNTIYF
TGTGCCAGCTCACCGATCCTCACCGGTGAAGGAAACACCATATATTTT
>TRBD2|few|TRBV4-1|TRBJ2-1
CASSQEAGGSYNEQFF
TGCGCCAGCAGCCAAGAGGCGGGAGGATCGTACAATGAGCAGTTCTTC
>TRBD1|NA|TRBV6-5|TRBJ1-1
CASSYETGGTEAFF
TGTGCCAGCAGTTACGAGACAGGGGGAACTGAAGCTTTCTTT
>TRBD2|NA|TRBV5-1|TRBJ2-2
CASSLWLAEYTGELFF
TGCGCCAGCAGCTTGTGGCTAGCGGAGTACACCGGGGAGCTGTTTTTT
>NA|NA|TRBV4-2|TRBJ2-3
CASSQDTGKGTDTQYF
TGTGCCAGCAGCCAAGATACAGGGAAGGGCACAGATACGCAGTATTTT
>TRBD1|NA|TRBV5-1|TRBJ2-3
CASSTDRGDTDTQYF
TGCGCCAGCAGCACGGACAGGGGAGACACAGATACGCAGTATTTT
>TRBD2|NA|TRBV28|TRBJ2-4
CASSLRLAVNIQYF
TGTGCCAGCAGTTTGAGGCTAGCGGTAAACATTCAGTACTTC
>NA|NA|TRBV20-1|TRBJ2-7
CSAGAGNEQYF
TGCAGTGCTGGGGCGGGGAACGAGCAGTACTTC
>NA|NA|TRBV6-6|TRBJ1-5
CASSPAVGLQPQHF
TGTGCCAGCAGCCCAGCGGTGGGGCTTCAGCCCCAGCATTTT
>NA|NA|TRBV10-3|TRBJ1-5
CAIGGGSGQPQHF
TGTGCCATCGGCGGGGGGTCTGGTCAGCCCCAGCATTTT
>TRBD2|NA|TRBV9|TRBJ2-1
CASSPGLAGVSQINEQFF
TGTGCCAGCAGCCCCGGGTTGGCGGGAGTTTCCCAAATCAATGAGCAGTTCTTC
>TRBD2|NA|TRBV19|TRBJ2-3
CASSTGLAGGRGDTQYF
TGTGCCAGTAGTACGGGACTAGCGGGAGGGCGGGGAGATACGCAGTATTTT
>NA|NA|TRBV7-9|TRBJ2-7
CASSLVGVGEQYF
TGTGCCAGCAGCTTAGTTGGGGTAGGCGAGCAGTACTTC
>TRBD2|NA|TRBV28|TRBJ2-1
CASSSRLAGLQFF
TGTGCCAGCAGTTCACGACTAGCCGGCTTGCAGTTCTTC
>TRBD2|NA|TRBV6-5|TRBJ2-1
CASSYEGLALYEQFF
TGTGCCAGCAGTTACGAGGGACTAGCATTGTATGAGCAGTTCTTC
>NA|NA|TRBV7-2|TRBJ2-1
CASSPRLTGNNEQFF
TGTGCCAGCAGCCCCAGATTAACAGGTAACAATGAGCAGTTCTTC
>TRBD1|NA|TRBV6-1|TRBJ1-2
CASSRQGAPARGYTF
TGTGCCAGCAGCAGACAGGGGGCACCCGCCCGCGGCTACACCTTC
>NA|NA|TRBV4-1|TRBJ2-1
CASSRSKGSGHNEQFF
TGCGCCAGCAGCCGATCTAAGGGCAGCGGTCACAATGAGCAGTTCTTC
>TRBD1|NA|TRBV2|TRBJ2-1
CASSLYRDRVTYNEQFF
TGTGCCAGCAGCCTTTACCGGGACAGGGTGACCTACAATGAGCAGTTCTTC
>NA|NA|TRBV28|TRBJ2-2
CASRVWEGGRGAGELFF
TGTGCCAGCAGAGTTTGGGAAGGTGGGAGAGGGGCCGGGGAGCTGTTTTTT
>NA|NA|TRBV5-1|TRBJ2-4
CASSSYSGNKGNIQYF
TGCGCCAGCAGCTCCTACTCGGGGAATAAGGGAAACATTCAGTACTTC
>NA|NA|TRBV19|TRBJ2-1
CASRSSTAGSYNEQFF
TGTGCCAGTAGGAGTTCTACGGCAGGCTCCTACAATGAGCAGTTCTTC
>NA|NA|TRBV10-3|TRBJ2-7
CAIKRGENYEQYF
TGTGCCATCAAAAGGGGCGAAAACTACGAGCAGTACTTC
>NA|NA|TRBV6-4|TRBJ1-1
CASNVRGTEAFF
TGTGCCAGCAACGTACGGGGCACTGAAGCTTTCTTT
>NA|once|TRBV2|TRBJ2-6
CAGLRGEANVLTF
TGTGCCGGACTCCGGGGAGAGGCCAACGTCCTGACTTTC
>TRBD1|NA|TRBV5-1|TRBJ2-5
CASSLTGQGGRETQYF
TGCGCCAGCAGCTTGACGGGACAGGGGGGCAGGGAGACCCAGTACTTC
>NA|NA|TRBV11-1|TRBJ2-7
CASSLRGSYYEQYF
TGTGCCAGCAGCTTAAGAGGCTCCTACTACGAGCAGTACTTC
>NA|few|TRBV6-1|TRBJ1-2
CASRVTTGSDYTF
TGTGCCAGCAGGGTCACGACCGGTAGTGACTACACCTTC
>NA|NA|TRBV7-9|TRBJ2-1
CASSHSGRYYNEQFF
TGTGCCAGCAGCCATAGCGGTAGGTACTACAATGAGCAGTTCTTC
>NA|NA|TRBV5-6|TRBJ1-1
CASSRDTEAFF
TGTGCCAGCAGCCGAGACACTGAAGCTTTCTTT
>NA|NA|TRBV6-5|TRBJ2-7
CASMRPGLDEQYF
TGTGCCAGCATGCGTCCGGGTCTCGACGAGCAGTACTTC
>NA|NA|TRBV5-1|TRBJ2-1
CASSLDGGSYNEQFF
TGCGCCAGCAGCTTGGACGGAGGCTCCTACAATGAGCAGTTCTTC
>NA|NA|TRBV7-2|TRBJ1-2
CASSLGTSYGYTF
TGTGCCAGCAGCTTGGGGACGTCATATGGCTACACCTTC
>TRBD2|NA|TRBV19|TRBJ2-3
CASSTGLAGDTDTQYF
TGTGCCAGTAGTACCGGACTAGCGGGAGATACAGATACGCAGTATTTT
>NA|NA|TRBV28|TRBJ2-7
CASSLPGAYEQYF
TGTGCCAGCAGTTTACCCGGAGCCTACGAGCAGTACTTC
>NA|NA|TRBV30|TRBJ2-3
CAWSGLAESTDTQYF
TGTGCCTGGAGCGGGCTAGCAGAGTCCACAGATACGCAGTATTTT
>NA|NA|TRBV5-6|TRBJ2-2
CASSLAGQKPTGELFF
TGTGCCAGCAGCTTGGCAGGACAGAAACCCACCGGGGAGCTGTTTTTT